The clone carrying this T cell receptor (beta chain) was observed many times. This record belongs to a study of Graves' ophthalmopathy and Graves' hyperthyroidism. Patients in the hyperthyroidism group, adults aged 18 to 65, were newly diagnosed, under 2 months' duration. Patients were left out if they had other autoimmune diseases, uncontrolled infections, pregnancy or lactation. Clinical symptoms, serum thyroxine, TRAb, thyroid ultrasound and orbital computed tomography determined diagnosis. The authors amplified TCR beta CDR3 regions, and they did so from RNA transcripts for repertoire sequencing. HTBI primers primed a first-round RT-PCR, and a second-round multiplex PCR followed. MiXCR, applied by TCRdb to the multiplex PCR reads, yields one record per CDR3 protein. The table has 600,000 to 650,000 distinct CDR3 sequences, approximately 22% seen once. This sequence originates from a woman aged 18-29 years with stable Graves' hyperthyroidism. Some clones in this sample may be carry-over from other donors' samples. Sample: peripheral blood.

CDR3 coding DNA: TGTGCCAGTAGTAATTCACATCTGGAGAGCTACGAGCAGTACTTC. This encodes CASSNSHLESYEQYF. The genes are TRBV19 and TRBJ2-7; D remains ambiguous. The CDR3 has 15 residues. Trimming took off 4 bases at V and 3 bases at J, with 16 bases between the two ends. Germline loops: CDR1 LNHDA, CDR2 SQIVND (reference sequence).